The rows below give T cell receptor beta chains drawn from one sample of a study of beta chain features in type 1 diabetes. Measured with immunoSEQ multiplex PCR; TCRdb has only the in-frame clones, and not every one. The table records fewer than 450,000 clones, roughly 13% of them present only once. The specimen was naive CD4+ T cells from blood. These receptors were taken from a woman between 18 and 29 years old with type 1 diabetes. Each CDR3 is given with its conserved first and last residue. The D gene is left open where the match is weak. The size of a clone is reported for some rows only, either as once, few or many, or as a class for expanded clones.

D: NA; V: TRBV14; J: TRBJ2-3; size: NA; DNA: TGTGCCAGCAGCGTAATACACAATACGCAGTATTTT; CDR3: CASSVIHNTQYF
D: NA; V: TRBV9; J: TRBJ2-1; size: few; DNA: TGTGCCAGCAGCGTGACAACTGGAGGTTCACCGTTCTTC; CDR3: CASSVTTGGSPFF
D: NA; V: TRBV5-1; J: TRBJ1-1; size: NA; DNA: TGCGCCAGCAGCCCCGGGGCGGGGTTTGGCGCTTTCTTT; CDR3: CASSPGAGFGAFF
D: TRBD1; V: TRBV28; J: TRBJ1-2; size: NA; DNA: TGTGCCAGCGCGACAGGGAACTATGGCTACACCTTC; CDR3: CASATGNYGYTF
D: TRBD2; V: TRBV19; J: TRBJ2-3; size: NA; DNA: TGTGCCAGTAGTATCCGGACTAGCGCAGATACGCAGTATTTT; CDR3: CASSIRTSADTQYF
D: TRBD2; V: TRBV7-9; J: TRBJ2-5; size: NA; DNA: TGTGCCAGCAGCTTTTCGGGACTAGCGGATTACCAAGAGACCCAGTACTTC; CDR3: CASSFSGLADYQETQYF
D: TRBD2; V: TRBV6-6; J: TRBJ2-1; size: few; DNA: TGTGCCAGCAGTTTACCGACTAGCGGGAGGCCTAATGAGCAGTTCTTC; CDR3: CASSLPTSGRPNEQFF
D: TRBD2; V: TRBV5-1; J: TRBJ2-3; size: NA; DNA: TGCGCCAGCAGCTTCGGCGGGAGGGCAGATACGCAGTATTTT; CDR3: CASSFGGRADTQYF
D: TRBD1; V: TRBV11-2; J: TRBJ2-2; size: few; DNA: TGTGCCAGCAACTTGGGACAGGGGACCGGGGAGCTGTTTTTT; CDR3: CASNLGQGTGELFF
D: NA; V: TRBV20-1; J: TRBJ1-1; size: few; DNA: TGCAGTGCTAGAGGAGGAGGTGAAGCTTTCTTT; CDR3: CSARGGGEAFF
D: NA; V: TRBV7-2; J: TRBJ2-2; size: few; DNA: TGTGCCAGCAGCTTTGGGGCCCACACCGGGGAGCTGTTTTTT; CDR3: CASSFGAHTGELFF
D: NA; V: TRBV9; J: TRBJ2-2; size: few; DNA: TGTGCCAGCAGCGTAGCTCTGAACACCGGGGAGCTGTTTTTT; CDR3: CASSVALNTGELFF
D: NA; V: TRBV4-1; J: TRBJ2-4; size: NA; DNA: TGCGCCAGCAGCCTTAGCGTAATAGCCAAAAACATTCAGTACTTC; CDR3: CASSLSVIAKNIQYF